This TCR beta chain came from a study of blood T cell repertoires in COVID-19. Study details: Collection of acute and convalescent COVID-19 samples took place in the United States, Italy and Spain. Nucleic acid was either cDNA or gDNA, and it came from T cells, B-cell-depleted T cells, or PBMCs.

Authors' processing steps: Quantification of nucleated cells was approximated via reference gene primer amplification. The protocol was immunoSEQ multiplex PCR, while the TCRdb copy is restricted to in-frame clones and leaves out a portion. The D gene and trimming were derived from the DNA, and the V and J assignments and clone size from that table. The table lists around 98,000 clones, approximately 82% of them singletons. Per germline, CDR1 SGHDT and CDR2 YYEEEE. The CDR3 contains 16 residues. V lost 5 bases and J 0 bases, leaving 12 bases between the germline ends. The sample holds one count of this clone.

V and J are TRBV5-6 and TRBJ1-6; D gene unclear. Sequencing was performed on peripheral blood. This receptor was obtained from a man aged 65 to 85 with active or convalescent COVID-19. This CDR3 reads CASSLRTSSYNSPLHF. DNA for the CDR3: TGTGCCAGCAGTCTCCGAACGAGCTCCTATAATTCACCCCTCCACTTT.